This T cell receptor (beta chain) was sequenced in a study of shared clonotypes between healthy human individuals. The study ran the assay at deep level. Libraries were prepared by immunoSEQ multiplex PCR; TCRdb keeps only in-frame clonotypes and omits some of them. The sample yields under 1,900,000 clones, 98% seen once. This CDR3 is 16 amino acids long. Germline CDR1 reads SGHAT; CDR2 reads FQNNGV. V lost 2 bases to trimming and J lost 7 bases; unmatched junction nucleotides: 10. Material: naive CD4+ T cells sorted from blood. The subset denotes: CD45RA+ positively selected. The chain carries TRBV11-2 and TRBJ2-1; 8 nucleotides match TRBD1. This clonotype was sampled from a young man in good health. The CDR3 DNA reads TGTGCCAGCAGCTTACCAAGGACAGGGACATTAAATGAGCAGTTCTTC. Amino acid sequence: CASSLPRTGTLNEQFF. Complete variable domain (other parts from reference TRBV11-2 and TRBJ2-1): EAGVAQSPRYKIIEKRQSVAFWCNPISGHATLYWYQQILGQGPKLLIQFQNNGVVDDSQLPKDRFSAERLKGVDSTLKIQPAKLEDSAVYLCASSLPRTGTLNEQFFGPGTRLTVL.